A selection of T cell receptor beta chains follows, all from one sample in a study of control samples from healthy donors and cancer patients. Clones were sequenced by immunoSEQ multiplex PCR, and TCRdb holds only the in-frame ones, with some missing. Of 170,000 or so clones in the sample, 94% are singletons; the top ten hold around 1.3%. The sequenced sample consisted of blood. The source of these receptors is a woman between 18 and 29 years old in good health. Each CDR3 is given with its conserved first and last residue. Each record gives: J gene, D gene, clone size, V gene, CDR3 DNA, CDR3 protein. The D gene is left open where the match is weak. Clone size is given for some rows only: seen once, a few or many times, or a class if the clone is expanded.

TRBJ2-1,-,-,TRBV6-2/TRBV6-3,TGTGCCAGCAGTTACTCTTTAGCCCCGAACGGGGTGGTCAATGAGCAGTTCTTC,CASSYSLAPNGVVNEQFF
TRBJ2-5,-,-,TRBV25-1,TGTGCCAGCAGTGCAATGGTTCCGGGGGAGACCCAGTACTTC,CASSAMVPGETQYF
TRBJ1-5,-,-,TRBV27,TGTGCCAGCAGTCTACGATCTCCACTTAGCAATCAGCCCCAGCATTTT,CASSLRSPLSNQPQHF
TRBJ1-5,-,-,TRBV4-2,TGTGCCAGCAGCCAAGAGGTATCGCAGTCGGGACAGCCCCAGCATTTT,CASSQEVSQSGQPQHF
TRBJ1-3,-,-,TRBV18,TGTGCCAGCTCACCAAGGGCAGACTCCTCTGGAAACACCATATATTTT,CASSPRADSSGNTIYF
TRBJ1-6,-,-,TRBV11-3,TGTGCCAGCAGCTTATCCCTTCGACTCCAAAATTCACCCCTCCACTTT,CASSLSLRLQNSPLHF
TRBJ1-2,-,-,TRBV19,TGTGCCAGTAGTAAGATTCTTCTCGCGGGCAGGGACGGCTACACCTTC,CASSKILLAGRDGYTF
TRBJ1-2,-,-,TRBV14,TGTGCCAGCAGCCAAGATGCAGGGACACCGAATGGCTACACCTTC,CASSQDAGTPNGYTF
TRBJ2-3,TRBD2,-,TRBV7-2,TGTGCCAGCAGCTTAGTGTTAGCGGGAGGGTCTGGCACAGATACGCAGTATTTT,CASSLVLAGGSGTDTQYF
TRBJ2-7,TRBD2,-,TRBV11-2,TGTGCCAGCAGCTCCATCCGACTAGCGCCCTCCTACGAGCAGTACTTC,CASSSIRLAPSYEQYF
TRBJ2-1,TRBD2,-,TRBV4-2,TGTGCCAGCAGCCGGGAACCGGGACTAGCGGGCAGCTCCTACAATGAGCAGTTCTTC,CASSREPGLAGSSYNEQFF
TRBJ1-4,-,few,TRBV6-6,TGTGCCAGCAGTTACTCGAGTGAGAAGTACAATGAAAAACTGTTTTTT,CASSYSSEKYNEKLFF
TRBJ1-1,TRBD1,-,TRBV24-1,TGTGCCGTTAGGGACAGGGGCTACACTGAAGCTTTCTTT,CAVRDRGYTEAFF
TRBJ1-2,TRBD1,-,TRBV7-9,TGTGCCAGCAGCCTCGACAGGGTCTATGGCTACACCTTC,CASSLDRVYGYTF
TRBJ1-2,-,-,TRBV6-5,TGTGCCAGCAGTTACTCGCACGGCTACTATGGCTACACCTTC,CASSYSHGYYGYTF
TRBJ1-2,TRBD1,-,TRBV5-1,TGCGCCAGCAGCATCGGACAGGCAAACTATGGCTACACCTTC,CASSIGQANYGYTF
TRBJ1-5,-,-,TRBV24-1,TGTGCCACCAGTGATTTGATGGCAACTCAGCCCCAGCATTTT,CATSDLMATQPQHF
TRBJ2-2,TRBD1,-,TRBV15,TGTGCCACCAGGGTACTAGGGGGCGCGAACACCGGGGAGCTGTTTTTT,CATRVLGGANTGELFF
TRBJ1-2,-,-,TRBV11-1,TGTGCCAGCAGCCGCCGACAGACAGACTATGGCTACACCTTC,CASSRRQTDYGYTF
TRBJ2-7,-,-,TRBV12-5,TGTGCTAGTGCCCTGACAGAAACCTACGAGCAGTACTTC,CASALTETYEQYF
TRBJ1-1,TRBD1,-,TRBV28,TGTGCCAGCAGTTCACACAGGGGGGGATACACTGAAGCTTTCTTT,CASSSHRGGYTEAFF